This TCR beta chain was sequenced in a study of blood T cell repertoires in COVID-19. Produced via immunoSEQ multiplex PCR; TCRdb's table is partial and in-frame only. The table includes 300,000 or so clones, 65% to 90% detected once. Germline lookup yields CDR1 SGDLS and CDR2 YYNGEE. This CDR3 contains 15 residues. V was shortened by 0 bases and J by 7 bases, with 17 bases between the two germline ends. The rearrangement links TRBV9 to TRBJ2-7; no clear D. This sequence was found in a woman aged 40 to 50 with acute COVID-19. The sample comprised PBMCs or T cells enriched from blood (not recorded which). The CDR3 protein is CASSVGADRSGEQYF. The CDR3 DNA reads TGTGCCAGCAGCGTAGGGGCAGACCGAAGTGGGGAGCAGTACTTC.